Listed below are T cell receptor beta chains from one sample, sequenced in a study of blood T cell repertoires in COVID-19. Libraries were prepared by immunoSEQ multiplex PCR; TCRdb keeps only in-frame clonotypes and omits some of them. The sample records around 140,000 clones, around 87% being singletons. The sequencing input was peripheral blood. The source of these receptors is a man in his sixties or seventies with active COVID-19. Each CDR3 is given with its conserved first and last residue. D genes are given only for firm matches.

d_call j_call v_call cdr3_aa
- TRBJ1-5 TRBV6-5 CASIPGGGGQPQHF
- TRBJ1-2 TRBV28 CASRADLPQGDYGYTF
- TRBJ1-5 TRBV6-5 CASKQDRHGDQPQHF
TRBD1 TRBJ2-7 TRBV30 CAWTPGQGSYEQYF
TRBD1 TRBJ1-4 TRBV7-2 CASSLEGQRNEKLFF
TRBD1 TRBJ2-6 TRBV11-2 CASSSTTGAGANVLTF
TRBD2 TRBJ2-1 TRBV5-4 CASSLTLAGPYNEQFF
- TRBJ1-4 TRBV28 CASSLNGPATNEKLFF
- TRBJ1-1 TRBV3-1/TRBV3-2 CASSVMGARSTEAFF
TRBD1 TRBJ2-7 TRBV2 CASRGPGQGYEQYF